This T cell receptor beta chain was profiled in a study of blood T cells in healthy people across ages. Study-wide points: Because sorting was not performed, PBMCs prevented conclusive naive versus antigen-experienced comparison. Age advanced and TCR beta diversity per million T cells fell, roughly linearly. Long-lived donors carried more naive CD4+ cells and greater diversity than aged donors.

This clonotype came up once. Its antigen remains unidentified. An end of the junction does not agree with germline; a read error may underlie this. CDR3 length: 16 residues. CDR1 and CDR2 from the germline V gene are SGHTA and FQGNSA. With a J-beta primer mix and a sample-barcoded 5' primer, a second PCR ran about 7 to 12 cycles. Template switching added a 12-random-nucleotide identifier to every cDNA molecule. MiXCR, applied by TCRdb to the 5' RACE reads, yields one record per CDR3 protein. In the table there are some 670,000 distinct CDR3 sequences, under 65% of which are singletons. V gene TRBV7-2 combines with J gene TRBJ2-4; 9 bases align to TRBD2. The J call is in doubt because the DNA end fits TRBJ2-7 better. The origin of this receptor is a woman older than 75 in good health. The sequenced sample was blood. Written as DNA, the CDR3 is TGCGCCGGCAGCCAAGCAGCTAGCGGGACCACCTACGAGCAGTACTTC. It translates to CAGSQAASGTTYEQYF.